Below, 6 T cell receptor beta chains from the same sample are listed, as sequenced in a study of breast tumors, draining lymph nodes, adjacent tissues. Each CDR3 protein is one row after TCRdb ran MiXCR on the multiplex PCR reads. Of under 15,000 distinct CDR3 sequences listed, about 70% are singletons. Sequenced: tumor-adjacent breast tissue. All receptors derive from a female donor with breast cancer. Some clones in this sample may be carry-over from other donors' samples.

This clonotype was recorded at least ten times. This chain uses TRBV28 with TRBJ2-3; 8 bases line up with TRBD2. The V gene's germline CDR1 is MDHEN and CDR2 SYDVKM. The CDR3 spans 14 residues. V shed 11 bases and J 7 bases; nucleotides not matched to a gene: 14. This CDR3 is CADRAGRAQYTQYF. The CDR3 DNA is TGTGCCGATCGGGCCGGGAGGGCCCAATATACGCAGTATTTT.

This clonotype was seen ten or more times. CDR3 in DNA: TGTGCCAGTAGTATTTTTTTAACCGACTCCACACGAGGAGATACGCAGTATTTT. Its protein product is CASSIFLTDSTRGDTQYF. The chain joins TRBV19 to TRBJ2-3; D is undetermined. V lost 3 bases to trimming and J lost 5 bases, with 24 bases between them. From germline, CDR1 is LNHDA and CDR2 SQIVND (reference sequence). CDR3 size: 18 residues.

On this clonotype itself: At one boundary the junction diverges from the germline segment, which might be a read error. The chain links TRBV4-2 to TRBJ1-2, with D unclear. This CDR3 comprises 15 residues. Germline loops: CDR1 LGHNA, CDR2 YNFKEQ. The CDR3 sequence is CASSQDSRAGSGYTF. CDR3 nucleotides: TGTGCAAGCAGCCAAGATTCTAGGGCAGGCAGTGGCTACACCTTC.

Worth noting for this clonotype: A read error may produce the germline difference seen at one junction end. The V and J genes are TRBV20-1 and TRBJ1-4; D gene uncertain. The V gene's germline CDR1 is DFQATT and CDR2 SNEGSKA (reference sequence). The CDR3 totals 13 residues. CDR3: CSATTTTDEKLFF. Here the CDR3 DNA reads TGCAGTGCCACGACAACAACTGATGAAAAACTGTTTTTT.

This clonotype was recorded only once. The V and J genes are TRBV5-5 and TRBJ2-7; 9 bases agree with TRBD1. V was clipped by 4 bases and J by 4 bases; unmatched bases: 6. There are 14 residues in the CDR3. Germline CDR1 and CDR2: SGHKS and YYEKEE (reference sequence). The CDR3 DNA is TGTGCCAGCAGCAGCGTAGGACAGGGGTACGAGCAGTACTTC. This translates into CASSSVGQGYEQYF.

The chain links TRBV7-3 to TRBJ2-7; weak D call: TRBD1 (5 bases). V lost 6 bases and J 2 bases, leaving 14 bases between the germline ends. This CDR3 is 14 amino acids long. Germline V gene data show CDR1 as SGHTA and CDR2 as FQGTGA. DNA for the CDR3: TGTGCCAGCAGTATCAATCAGGGTCCCTACGAGCAGTACTTC. As protein: CASSINQGPYEQYF.